This T cell receptor (beta chain) was retrieved from a study of PD-1 blockade in mismatch repair-deficient tumors. Notes on the study in general: Tumor-resident clones, often undetectable pretreatment in blood, expanded then contracted after pembrolizumab.

Germline V gene sequence: CDR1 SGHRS, CDR2 YFSETQ. CDR3 length equals 13 residues. V was cut by 6 bases and J by 6 bases, with 13 bases left in between. This clone has just a few counts. Antigen: not known. The assay was immunoSEQ multiplex PCR, and TCRdb's table has in-frame clones only and misses some. The table has around 13,000 clones, 85% to 90% seen once. Time point described: identical roughly ten-day culture without peptide (control). Mismatch repair deficiency was confirmed in all patients, by PCR or immunohistochemistry. Seven ELISpot-reactive neoantigen peptides each drove an approximately ten-day in vitro stimulation. An identically run culture lacking peptide was the fold-change baseline.

The receptor was derived from an adult with mismatch repair-deficient cancer. J is TRBJ2-1 and V is TRBV5-1; no clear D. Source: cells cultured in vitro, taken from a patient treated with pembrolizumab. In DNA, the CDR3 is TGCGCCAGCACCCAATCGCCGGGCAATGAGCAGTTCTTC. Translated: CASTQSPGNEQFF.